Sequencing of this T cell receptor (beta chain) was carried out in a study of blood T cell repertoires in COVID-19. Whole-study context: Sites in the United States, Italy and Spain provided acute and convalescent COVID-19 samples. T cells, B-cell-depleted T cells, or PBMCs supplied cDNA or gDNA.

The germline V gene encodes CDR1 LNHDA and CDR2 SQIVND (reference sequence). J was trimmed by 7 bases and V by 6 bases; bases with no gene match: 6. The CDR3 runs to 14 residues. Per the original methods: Estimation of nucleated cell counts relied on the amplification of reference gene primers. Data came from immunoSEQ multiplex PCR; TCRdb stores just in-frame clones and leaves some out. Clone size and V and J calls were adopted from that table, with D and trimming inferred from the DNA. The data hold tens of thousands of clones, with about four fifths observed a single time. The origin of this receptor is a man aged 65-85 years with acute or convalescent COVID-19. The V gene is TRBV19, the J gene TRBJ1-5; 10 nucleotides line up with TRBD1. Sequenced input: peripheral blood. CDR3 nucleotides: TGTGCCAGTAGGCGACAGGGGGCAGGCCAGCCCCAGCATTTT. Translating it yields CASRRQGAGQPQHF.